One sample yielded the 32 T cell receptor beta chains listed below, sequenced in a study of metastatic and nonmetastatic thyroid tumors. Using MiXCR, TCRdb reanalyzed the PCR reads. The sample has under 15,000 clones, around 12% seen once. No patient had received any treatment before thyroid surgery. The sample comprised blood. These receptors came from a female donor with papillary thyroid cancer or a benign thyroid nodule (not recorded which). Some clones in this sample may be carry-over from other donors' samples.

This clone was found many times. A much larger clone lies a single base off, so this may be a read error. V is TRBV11-3 and J is TRBJ2-7, with D perhaps matching TRBD1 (6 bases). This CDR3 is built from 14 residues. The germline CDR1 and CDR2 sequences are SGHNT and YENEEA. This CDR3 is CASSIGQSSYVQYF. The CDR3 DNA reads as TGTGCCAGCAGTATAGGACAGAGCTCCTACGTGCAGTACTTC. Filled out from reference TRBV11-3 and TRBJ2-7, the complete variable domain reads EAGVVQSPRYKIIEKKQPVAFWCNPISGHNTLYWYLQNLGQGPELLIRYENEEAVDDSQLPKDRFSAERLKGVDSTLKIQPAELGDSAVYLCASSIGQSSYVQYFGPGTRLTVT.

This clone showed up just a few times. The rearrangement uses TRBV6-2 or TRBV6-3 and TRBJ2-7; 8 nucleotides line up with TRBD1. Germline CDR1 reads MNHEY; CDR2 reads SVGEGT. The junction had 13 bases not matched to a gene; V was cut back by 6 bases and J by 0 bases. The CDR3 is made up of 17 amino acids. As DNA, the CDR3 is TGTGCCAGCAGCCGAAGACAGGGGCGCCAGAGCTCCTACGAGCAGTACTTC. Residues: CASSRRQGRQSSYEQYF.

The sample holds many counts of this clone. The chain employs TRBV2 and TRBJ1-6, with a weak D call TRBD1 (5 bases). CDR3 size: 13 residues. Trimming shortened V by 10 bases and J by 9 bases, and 16 bases separated the two germline ends. Germline CDR1 reads SNHLY; CDR2 reads FYNNEI. The CDR3 DNA sequence: TGTGCCACAAGGGGTTCTAGCAGTTCACCCCTCCACTTT. Translating gives CATRGSSSSPLHF.

The CDR3 DNA reads as TGTGCCAGCAGTTTTCCGGGACAGGGTCGATTTTTAGCTTTCTTT. This codes for CASSFPGQGRFLAFF. The rearrangement joins TRBV28 to TRBJ1-1; 9 bases map to TRBD1. Germline lookup yields CDR1 MDHEN and CDR2 SYDVKM. Unmatched junction bases numbered 12, after V lost 3 bases and J lost 10 bases. The CDR3 length is 15 residues.

This clone was seen a few times. One end of the junction is discordant with germline, which a read error may explain. The V and J genes are TRBV6-2 or TRBV6-3 and TRBJ1-2; D gene uncertain. CDR1 and CDR2 (germline): MNHEY, SVGEGT. The CDR3 loop spans 11 amino acids. CDR3 DNA: TGTGCCAGCAGGAAGTACTATGGCTACAACTTC. Protein sequence: CASRKYYGYNF.

This clone was seen ten or more times. CDR3 sequence (DNA): TGTGCCAGCAGCTTAGTTGGGGGGGCCTCCTACAATGAGCAGTTCTTC. Translation gives CASSLVGGASYNEQFF. The V gene is TRBV7-2, the J gene TRBJ2-1; tentatively, D is TRBD2 (7 bases). Looked up from germline, CDR1 is SGHTA and CDR2 is FQGNSA. The CDR3 spans 16 residues. V was clipped by 1 base and J by 0 bases, with 10 bases between them.

This clone came up many times. This chain uses TRBV7-2 with TRBJ1-1; possibly TRBD1 for D (5 bases). Trimming shortened V by 4 bases and J by 4 bases, and 10 bases separated the two germline ends. CDR1 SGHTA and CDR2 FQGNSA come from the germline V gene. The CDR3 is 13 residues long. CDR3 in DNA: TGTGCCAGCAGCTGGCAGGGAGGCACTGAAGCTTTCTTT. Translation gives CASSWQGGTEAFF.

By frequency in the sample, this clone is medium-sized (0.01 to 0.1%). This chain joins TRBV27 and TRBJ2-1; D is perhaps TRBD2 (6 bases). V lost 2 bases to trimming and J lost 9 bases, with 11 bases between them. The germline gives CDR1 MNHEY, CDR2 SMNVEV (reference sequence). CDR3 length: 13 amino acids. The DNA for the CDR3 is TGTGCCAGCAGTTTAGGGGGGTGGGGTGAGCAGTTCTTC. It yields the protein CASSLGGWGEQFF.

In its sample, this clone was seen many times. CDR3 bases: TGTGCCAGCAGTACCTCGGGACAGGCGGAATATGGCTACACCTTC. It specifies CASSTSGQAEYGYTF. The chain carries TRBV2 and TRBJ1-2, with TRBD1 matching over 8 bases. Germline trimming cut 5 bases from V and 5 bases from J; bases unmatched to any gene: 10. CDR1 SNHLY and CDR2 FYNNEI come from the germline V gene. The CDR3 covers 15 residues.

Many counts were recorded for this clone. The chain links TRBV9 to TRBJ1-2; weak D call: TRBD1 (6 bases). Trimming shortened V by 0 bases and J by 4 bases, and 13 bases separated the two germline ends. Germline V gene data show CDR1 as SGDLS and CDR2 as YYNGEE. CDR3 length equals 15 residues. CDR3: CASSVATGGAYGYTF. The CDR3 DNA follows: TGTGCCAGCAGCGTAGCTACGGGGGGCGCCTATGGCTACACCTTC.

This clone appeared many times. CDR3 loop: CASSPSGTTGYEQYF. CDR3 coding DNA: TGTGCCAGCAGCCCCTCCGGGACTACAGGCTACGAGCAGTACTTC. This chain uses TRBV3-1 with TRBJ2-7; 7 positions agree with TRBD2. Germline CDR1 and CDR2: LGHDT and YNNKEL (reference sequence). V trimming: 4 bases; J trimming: 3 bases; junction bases outside the gene matches: 9. The CDR3 has 15 amino acids.

For this clone: Since the CDR3 does not end with the conserved phenylalanine or tryptophan, this likely comes from a read error. The gene calls are TRBV20-1 and TRBJ1-5, with 7 bases aligning to TRBD1. Germline CDR1 and CDR2: DFQATT and SNEGSKA (reference sequence). There are 15 residues in the CDR3. The CDR3 DNA reads TGCAGTGCTGTGCCAGGGGGTTTGCTCGGTCAGCTCCAGCATATT. Translation gives CSAVPGGLLGQLQHI.

This clone has at least ten counts. The chain couples TRBV30 to TRBJ1-6, with no clear D. The germline gives CDR1 GTSNPN, CDR2 SVGIG (reference sequence). Trimming removed 5 bases from V and 3 bases from J, with 14 bases in between. CDR3 length: 15 residues. Here the CDR3 DNA reads TGTGCCTGGGGACTCATGGAGCTCTATAATTCACCCCTCCACTTT. It yields the protein CAWGLMELYNSPLHF. The whole variable domain, remainder taken from reference TRBV30 and TRBJ1-6, is SQTIHQWPATLVQPVGSPLSLECTVEGTSNPNLYWYRQAAGRGLQLLFYSVGIGQISSEVPQNLSASRPQDRQFILSSKKLLLSDSGFYLCAWGLMELYNSPLHFGNGTRLTVT.

This clone is medium-sized (0.01 to 0.1%) within its sample. V is TRBV19 and J is TRBJ2-3; 7 bases match TRBD2. CDR1 and CDR2 from the germline V gene are LNHDA and SQIVND (reference sequence). The length of the CDR3 is 14 residues. V trimming: 3 bases; J trimming: 2 bases; junction bases outside the gene matches: 2. The CDR3 region has the DNA TGTGCCAGTAGTATTAGCGGGCACACAGATACGCAGTATTTT. Its protein product is CASSISGHTDTQYF.

Relative to its sample, this clone is medium-sized. The CDR3 sequence is CASSLAANYGYTF. Written as DNA, the CDR3 is TGCGCCAGCAGCTTGGCCGCTAACTATGGCTACACCTTC. The V and J genes are TRBV5-1 and TRBJ1-2; D remains unclear. CDR1 and CDR2 from the germline V gene are SGHRS and YFSETQ. Trimming removed 0 bases from V and 0 bases from J, with 3 bases in between. CDR3 length: 13 residues.

Regarding this clone: A read error may account for a junction end that differs from germline. The V and J genes are TRBV3-1 and TRBJ2-7; D not resolved. The CDR3 has 15 residues. Germline V gene lookup returns CDR1 LGHDT and CDR2 YNNKEL (reference sequence). CDR3 nucleotides: TGTGCCAGCAGCCAAAAGGTAGGGCGTAATTCACCCCTCCACTTC. This codes for CASSQKVGRNSPLHF.

The genes are TRBV10-3 and TRBJ2-7; no firm D call. Germline CDR1 is ENHRY and CDR2 is SYGVKD. Trimming took 3 bases from V and 5 from J, leaving 8 bases between them. The CDR3 spans 12 residues. CDR3 sequence (DNA): TGTGCCATCAGTGACGAGGTTGACGAGCAGTACTTC. Translating it yields CAISDEVDEQYF.

Ten or more counts support this clone. The chain uses TRBV28 and TRBJ2-7, with 8 positions matching TRBD1. CDR3 size: 14 residues. With V trimmed by 5 bases and J by 6 bases, 9 bases remained unmatched. The germline V gene encodes CDR1 MDHEN and CDR2 SYDVKM. The CDR3 reads CASSLRTGLGEQYF. The CDR3 DNA reads as TGTGCCAGCAGTCTCCGGACAGGGTTAGGCGAGCAGTACTTC.

In its sample, this clone was seen many times. CDR3 sequence: CASSLNTLVTQYF. DNA of the CDR3: TGTGCCAGCAGCTTAAACACGCTCGTGACGCAGTATTTT. V is TRBV11-2 and J is TRBJ2-3; no firm D call. Trimming cost V 2 bases and J 9 bases, with 12 bases left between them. This CDR3 is built from 13 residues. Germline CDR1 SGHAT, CDR2 FQNNGV.

This clone was seen ten or more times. The rearrangement links TRBV11-1 to TRBJ1-2; 7 nucleotides align to TRBD1. Germline V gene lookup returns CDR1 SGHAT and CDR2 FQDESV (reference sequence). Trimming cost V 0 bases and J 4 bases; bases outside gene matches: 8. This CDR3 has 16 residues. The CDR3 bases are TGTGCCAGCAGCTTAGCGCTCGGACAGGACGGCTATGGCTACACCTTC. Its protein product is CASSLALGQDGYGYTF.

This clone was seen only a few times. This rearrangement joins TRBV30 to TRBJ2-2; TRBD2 aligns across 10 bases. Trimming took 0 bases from V and 6 from J; bases not matched to a gene: 7. Germline V gene data show CDR1 as GTSNPN and CDR2 as SVGIG (reference sequence). This CDR3 comprises 16 residues. The chain's CDR3 is CAWSVQLAGEPGELFF. The CDR3 DNA reads as TGTGCCTGGAGTGTACAGCTAGCGGGAGAGCCCGGGGAGCTGTTTTTT.

The sample holds many counts of this clone. The gene calls are TRBV11-3 and TRBJ2-2; 10 bases fit TRBD1. J lost 4 bases, V lost 5 bases, and 7 bases had no gene match. Germline CDR1 reads SGHNT; CDR2 reads YENEEA. The CDR3 extends over 16 amino acids. CDR3 residues: CASSPRDRGSTGELFF. In DNA form, the CDR3 reads TGTGCCAGCAGCCCCCGGGACAGGGGTAGCACCGGGGAGCTGTTTTTT.

The table lists this clone with many counts. This chain joins TRBV3-1 and TRBJ2-4, with 8 bases aligning to TRBD1. Looked up from germline, CDR1 is LGHDT and CDR2 is YNNKEL (reference sequence). CDR3 size: 17 residues. J was trimmed by 8 bases and V by 1 base; bases with no gene match: 13. DNA of the CDR3: TGTGCCAGCAGCCAAGGACTGGACAGGGCGTTCAAGGACATTCAGTACTTC. Its protein is CASSQGLDRAFKDIQYF.

By share, this clone ranks as medium-sized. Other DNA sequences in the same sample also yield this CDR3. CDR3: CASSDLVQYEQYF. CDR3 in DNA: TGTGCCAGCAGTGATCTAGTTCAATACGAGCAGTACTTC. This sequence joins TRBV6-1 and TRBJ2-7; D unclear. The V gene lost 3 bases and the J gene lost 4 bases, with 10 bases spanning the gap. CDR3 length: 13 residues. The germline CDR1 and CDR2 sequences are MNHNS and SASEGT.

Within the sample, this clone is medium-sized. The V gene is TRBV12-3 or TRBV12-4, the J gene TRBJ2-7; possible D gene TRBD2, 6 bases. V shed 2 bases and J shed 0 bases, with 11 bases lying between them. The CDR3 is made up of 15 amino acids. The CDR3 region has the DNA TGTGCCAGCAGTTTATCCGGGGGTAGCTCCTACGAGCAGTACTTC. Encoded protein: CASSLSGGSSYEQYF.

In this sample, this clone turned up many times. The sample carries other DNA sequences with the same CDR3. The V call is TRBV20-1, the J call TRBJ2-3, with TRBD2 matching over 10 bases. CDR1 is DFQATT, CDR2 SNEGSKA, per germline (reference sequence). The CDR3 length is 18 residues. V lost 3 bases and J lost 7; bases outside the gene matches: 19. The CDR3 protein is CSASPRGSGGPIGNTQYF. The CDR3 bases are TGCAGTGCTAGCCCGCGCGGTAGCGGGGGGCCGATCGGCAATACGCAGTATTTT.

This clone was counted between two and nine times. With a much larger clone just one base away, this may be a read error. The chain couples TRBV19 to TRBJ1-4, with TRBD1 matching 7 bases. Germline loops: CDR1 LNHDA, CDR2 SQIVND (reference sequence). The CDR3 length is 14 residues. The trim removed 4 bases at V and 10 bases at J, leaving 9 bases unmatched. CDR3 protein: CASSRTGQGGKLFF. The CDR3 nucleotides read TGTGCCAGTAGTAGGACAGGTCAGGGTGGAAAACTGTTTTTT.

This clone was seen many times. This chain uses TRBV7-8 with TRBJ1-4; D is ambiguous. Per germline, CDR1 SGHVS and CDR2 FQNEAQ. V shed 0 bases and J shed 4 bases, with 9 bases lying between them. This CDR3 has 15 amino acids. CDR3 sequence (DNA): TGTGCCAGCAGCTTAGCGCGCCAGCGTAATGAAAAACTGTTTTTT. Residues: CASSLARQRNEKLFF.

This clone was observed many times. The chain joins TRBV13 to TRBJ2-2; 9 bases align to TRBD2. The CDR3 has 14 amino acids. Germline V gives CDR1 PRHDT, CDR2 FYEKMQ (reference sequence). The V gene end was trimmed by 5 bases and the J gene end by 6 bases; junction bases not matched to a gene: 4. The CDR3 here is CASSSGRTPGELFF. CDR3 in DNA: TGTGCCAGCAGCAGCGGGAGGACCCCCGGGGAGCTGTTTTTT.

This clone is medium-sized. The chain carries TRBV6-1 and TRBJ2-1; 12 bases align to TRBD2. This CDR3 is built from 15 residues. Losses at the gene ends were 5 bases for V and 6 bases for J; bases not matched to a gene: 5. The germline V gene has CDR1 MNHNS and CDR2 SASEGT. CDR3 sequence: CASSSSGGEANEQFF. The CDR3, as DNA: TGTGCCAGCAGTTCTAGCGGGGGGGAGGCCAATGAGCAGTTCTTC.

This clone was recorded many times. V usage is TRBV19 and J usage is TRBJ2-7; the match to TRBD2 covers 12 bases. Germline V gives CDR1 LNHDA, CDR2 SQIVND (reference sequence). The CDR3 sequence is 16 residues long. J was trimmed by 2 bases and V by 4 bases; bases with no gene match: 6. DNA for the CDR3: TGTGCCAGTAGTAAAGGGACTAGCGGGTTTACCTACGAGCAGTACTTC. Protein: CASSKGTSGFTYEQYF.

The chain recombines TRBV5-6 with TRBJ1-2, with a weak D call TRBD1 (6 bases). Trimming removed 4 bases from V and 7 bases from J, with 11 bases in between. The V gene's germline CDR1 is SGHDT and CDR2 YYEEEE. The CDR3 contains 12 residues. In DNA, the CDR3 is TGTGCCAGCAGCCCTGGACAGAGTGGCTACACCTTC. As protein: CASSPGQSGYTF.